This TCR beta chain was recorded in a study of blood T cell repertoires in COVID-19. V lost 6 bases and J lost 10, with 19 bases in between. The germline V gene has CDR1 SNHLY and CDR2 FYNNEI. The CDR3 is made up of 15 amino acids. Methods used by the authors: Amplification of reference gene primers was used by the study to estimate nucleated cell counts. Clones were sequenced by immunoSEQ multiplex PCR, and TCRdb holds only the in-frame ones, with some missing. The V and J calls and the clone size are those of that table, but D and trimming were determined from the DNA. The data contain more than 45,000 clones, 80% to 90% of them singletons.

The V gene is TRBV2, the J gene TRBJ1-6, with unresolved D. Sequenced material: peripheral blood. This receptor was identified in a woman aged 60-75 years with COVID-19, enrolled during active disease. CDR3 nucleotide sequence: TGTGCCAGCAGCCCGGACCGCTCGGGGAGGTCACCCCTCCACTTT. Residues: CASSPDRSGRSPLHF.